This T cell receptor (beta chain) came from a study of T cells after yellow fever vaccination. Study-level information: Preparation of fractions with low cell numbers was performed using SMART-Seq v4 Ultra Low Input.

Findings and limits, study-wide: Only a small proportion of the clonotypes turned up in both the CD4 and the CD8 compartments, likely arising from convergent recombination.

Germline CDR1 reads MNHNS; CDR2 reads SASEGT. CDR3 length equals 13 residues. V dropped 1 base and J dropped 5 bases, with 8 bases sitting between them. UMIs were added to TCR cDNA along with a universal primer site when it was made by 5'RACE template switching. Using its own MiXCR run on the 5' RACE reads, TCRdb lists one record per CDR3 protein. The table includes hundreds of thousands of distinct CDR3 sequences, around 12% detected once. Comments on this clonotype: What it binds is unknown.

Sequencing was performed on PBMCs, taken on the day of the yellow fever booster vaccination. J is TRBJ2-5 and V is TRBV6-1; a weak D match, TRBD2 (6 bases). This TCR came from a man younger than 45 who received the YFV17D yellow fever vaccine. The CDR3 loop reads CASSEGGKETQYF. CDR3 nucleotide sequence: TGTGCCAGCAGTGAAGGCGGGAAGGAGACCCAGTACTTC.